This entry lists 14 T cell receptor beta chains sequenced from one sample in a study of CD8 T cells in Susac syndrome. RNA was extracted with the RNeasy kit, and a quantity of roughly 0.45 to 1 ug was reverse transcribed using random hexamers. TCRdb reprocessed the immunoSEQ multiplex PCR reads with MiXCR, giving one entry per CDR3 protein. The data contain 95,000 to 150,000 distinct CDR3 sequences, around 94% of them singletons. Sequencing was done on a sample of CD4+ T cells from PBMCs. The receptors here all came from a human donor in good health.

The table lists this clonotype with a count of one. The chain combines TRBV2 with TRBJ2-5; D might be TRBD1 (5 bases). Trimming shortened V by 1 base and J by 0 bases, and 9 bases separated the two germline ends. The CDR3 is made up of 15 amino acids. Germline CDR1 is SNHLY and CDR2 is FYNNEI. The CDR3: CASSEGAGYQETQYF. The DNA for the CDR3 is TGTGCCAGCAGTGAAGGGGCAGGGTACCAAGAGACCCAGTACTTC.

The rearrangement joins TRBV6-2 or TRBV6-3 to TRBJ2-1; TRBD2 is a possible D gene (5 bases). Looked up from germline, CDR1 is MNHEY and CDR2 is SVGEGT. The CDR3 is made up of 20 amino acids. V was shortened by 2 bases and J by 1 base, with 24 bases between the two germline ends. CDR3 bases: TGTGCCAGCAGTTACCCCCGTACCAAGCGAGGGTGGAGGTCCTACAATGAGCAGTTCTTC. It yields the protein CASSYPRTKRGWRSYNEQFF.

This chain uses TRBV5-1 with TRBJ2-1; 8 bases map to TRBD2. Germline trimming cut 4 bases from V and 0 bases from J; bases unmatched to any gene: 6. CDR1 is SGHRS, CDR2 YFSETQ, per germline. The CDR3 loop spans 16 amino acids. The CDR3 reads CASSRESGSSYNEQFF. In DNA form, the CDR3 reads TGCGCCAGCAGCCGCGAGAGCGGGAGCTCCTACAATGAGCAGTTCTTC.

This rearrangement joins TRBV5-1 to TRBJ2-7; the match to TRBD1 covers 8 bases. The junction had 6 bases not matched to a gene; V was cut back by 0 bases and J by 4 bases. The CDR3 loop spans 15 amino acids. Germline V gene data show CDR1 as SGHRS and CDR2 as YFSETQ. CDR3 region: CASSLGTGSGYEQYF. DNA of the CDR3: TGCGCCAGCAGCTTGGGGACAGGGAGTGGGTACGAGCAGTACTTC.

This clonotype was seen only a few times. This chain's CDR3 is CASSSQGGTEAFF. Here the CDR3 DNA reads TGTGCCAGCAGTTCCCAGGGTGGTACTGAAGCTTTCTTT. The chain has TRBV12-3 or TRBV12-4 and TRBJ1-1, with a weak D call TRBD1 (5 bases). The CDR3 contains 13 residues. Trimming took 4 bases from V and 5 from J, leaving 11 bases between them.

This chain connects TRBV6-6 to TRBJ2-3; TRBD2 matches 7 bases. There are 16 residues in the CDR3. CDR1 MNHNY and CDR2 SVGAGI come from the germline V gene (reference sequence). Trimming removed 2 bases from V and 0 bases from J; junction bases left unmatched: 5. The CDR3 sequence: CASSYLSGMSTDTQYF. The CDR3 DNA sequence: TGTGCCAGCAGTTACCTCAGCGGGATGAGCACAGATACGCAGTATTTT.

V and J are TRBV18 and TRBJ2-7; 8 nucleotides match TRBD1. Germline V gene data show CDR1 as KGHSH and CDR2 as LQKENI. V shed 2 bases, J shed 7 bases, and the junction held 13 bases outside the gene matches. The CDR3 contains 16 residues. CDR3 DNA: TGTGCCAGCTCACCAAGACTGACAGGGGTGTCGGGGGAGCAGTACTTC. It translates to CASSPRLTGVSGEQYF.

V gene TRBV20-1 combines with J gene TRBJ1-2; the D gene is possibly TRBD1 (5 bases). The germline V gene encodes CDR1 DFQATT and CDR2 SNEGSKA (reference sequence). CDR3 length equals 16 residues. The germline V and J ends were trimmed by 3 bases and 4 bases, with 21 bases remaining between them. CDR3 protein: CSARSGLSGTGYGYTF. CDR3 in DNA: TGCAGTGCTAGGTCGGGCCTCTCCGGGACGGGCTATGGCTACACCTTC.

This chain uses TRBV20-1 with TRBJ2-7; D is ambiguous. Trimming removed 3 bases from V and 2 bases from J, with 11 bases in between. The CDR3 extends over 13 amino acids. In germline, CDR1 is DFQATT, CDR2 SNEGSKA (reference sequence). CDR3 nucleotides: TGCAGTGCTAGTAATGCACGGACCTACGAGCAGTACTTC. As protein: CSASNARTYEQYF.

This chain's CDR3 is CASSLSGQNQETQYF. The CDR3 DNA is TGCGCCAGCAGCTTGAGCGGACAGAACCAAGAGACCCAGTACTTC. This chain links TRBV5-1 with TRBJ2-5; D is perhaps TRBD1 (6 bases). Deletions cut 1 base from V and 0 bases from J, with 10 bases between. CDR3 size: 15 residues. CDR1 is SGHRS and CDR2 is YFSETQ in the germline V gene.

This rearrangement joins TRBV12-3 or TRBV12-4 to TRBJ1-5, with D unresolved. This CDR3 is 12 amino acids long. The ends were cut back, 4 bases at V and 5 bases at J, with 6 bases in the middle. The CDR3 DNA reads TGTGCCAGCAGTTCACGGGATCAGCCCCAGCATTTT. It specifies CASSSRDQPQHF.

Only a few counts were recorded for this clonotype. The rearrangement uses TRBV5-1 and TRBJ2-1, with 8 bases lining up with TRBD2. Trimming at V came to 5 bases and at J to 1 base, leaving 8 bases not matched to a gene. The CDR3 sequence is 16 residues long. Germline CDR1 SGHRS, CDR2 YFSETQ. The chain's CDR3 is CASSSAGVGSYNEQFF. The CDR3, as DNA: TGCGCCAGCAGTTCAGCGGGAGTAGGGTCCTACAATGAGCAGTTCTTC.

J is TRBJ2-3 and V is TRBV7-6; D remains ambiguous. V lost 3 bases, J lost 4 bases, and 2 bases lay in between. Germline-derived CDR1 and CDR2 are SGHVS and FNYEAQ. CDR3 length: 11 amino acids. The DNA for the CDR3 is TGTGCCAGCAGCTTCGCAGATACGCAGTATTTT. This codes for CASSFADTQYF.

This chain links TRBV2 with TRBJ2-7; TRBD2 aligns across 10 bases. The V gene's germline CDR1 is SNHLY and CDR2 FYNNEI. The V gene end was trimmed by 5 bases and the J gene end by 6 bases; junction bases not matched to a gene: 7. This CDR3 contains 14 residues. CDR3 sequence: CASSPRTSGAEQYF. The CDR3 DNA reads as TGTGCCAGCAGTCCGAGGACTAGCGGCGCCGAGCAGTACTTC.